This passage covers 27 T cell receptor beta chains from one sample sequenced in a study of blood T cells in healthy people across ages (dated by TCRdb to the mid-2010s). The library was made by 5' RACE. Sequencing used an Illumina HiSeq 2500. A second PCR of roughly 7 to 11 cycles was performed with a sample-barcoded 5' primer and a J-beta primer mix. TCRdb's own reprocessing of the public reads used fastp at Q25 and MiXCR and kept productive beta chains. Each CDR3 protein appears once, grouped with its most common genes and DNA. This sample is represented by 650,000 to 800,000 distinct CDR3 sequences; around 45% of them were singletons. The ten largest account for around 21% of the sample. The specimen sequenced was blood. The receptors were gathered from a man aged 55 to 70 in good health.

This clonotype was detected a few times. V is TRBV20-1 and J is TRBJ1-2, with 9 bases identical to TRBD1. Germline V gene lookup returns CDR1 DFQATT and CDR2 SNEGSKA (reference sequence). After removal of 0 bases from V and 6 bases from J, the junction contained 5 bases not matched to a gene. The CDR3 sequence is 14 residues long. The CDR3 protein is CSARDPRTGDGYTF. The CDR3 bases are TGCAGTGCTAGAGATCCACGGACAGGGGATGGCTACACCTTC.

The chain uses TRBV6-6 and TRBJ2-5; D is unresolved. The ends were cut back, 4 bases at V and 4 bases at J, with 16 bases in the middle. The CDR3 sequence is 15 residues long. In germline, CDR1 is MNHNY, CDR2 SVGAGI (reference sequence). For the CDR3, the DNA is TGTGCCAGCAGTTCGGGCCCCGACGTCCGAGAGACCCAGTACTTC. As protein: CASSSGPDVRETQYF.

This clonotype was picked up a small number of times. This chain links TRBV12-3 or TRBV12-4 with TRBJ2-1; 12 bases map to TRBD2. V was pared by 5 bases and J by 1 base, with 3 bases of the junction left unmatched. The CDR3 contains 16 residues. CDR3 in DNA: TGTGCCAGCAGTCCTGGACTAGCGGGGTCCTACAATGAGCAGTTCTTC. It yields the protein CASSPGLAGSYNEQFF.

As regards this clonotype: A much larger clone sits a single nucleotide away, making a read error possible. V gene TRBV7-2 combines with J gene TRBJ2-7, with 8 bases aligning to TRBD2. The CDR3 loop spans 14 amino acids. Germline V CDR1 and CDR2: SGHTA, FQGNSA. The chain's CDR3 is CARSFAGGSYEQYF. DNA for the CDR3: TGTGCCCGCAGCTTCGCGGGGGGCTCCTACGAGCAGTACTTC.

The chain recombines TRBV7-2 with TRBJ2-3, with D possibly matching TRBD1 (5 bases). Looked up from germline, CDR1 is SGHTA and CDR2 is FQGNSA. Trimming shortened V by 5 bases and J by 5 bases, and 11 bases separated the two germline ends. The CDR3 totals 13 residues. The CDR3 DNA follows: TGTGCCAGCAGCATTGGGGCTCAAGATACGCAGTATTTT. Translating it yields CASSIGAQDTQYF.

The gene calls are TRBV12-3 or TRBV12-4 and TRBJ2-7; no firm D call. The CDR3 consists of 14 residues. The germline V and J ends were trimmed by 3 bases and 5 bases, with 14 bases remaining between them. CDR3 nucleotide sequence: TGTGCCAGCAGTTTGAGACATCCTGACGACGAGCAGTACTTC. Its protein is CASSLRHPDDEQYF.

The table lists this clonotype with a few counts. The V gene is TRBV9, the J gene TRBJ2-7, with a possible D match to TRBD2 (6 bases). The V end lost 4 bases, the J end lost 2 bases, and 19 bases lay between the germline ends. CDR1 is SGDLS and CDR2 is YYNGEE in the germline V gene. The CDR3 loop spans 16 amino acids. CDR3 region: CASSPTQDYTTYEQYF. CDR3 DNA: TGTGCCAGCAGCCCCACCCAGGACTACACCACCTACGAGCAGTACTTC.

CDR3 loop: CSARVGGGYEQYF. Written as DNA, the CDR3 is TGCAGTGCTAGGGTCGGCGGGGGCTACGAGCAGTACTTC. The chain joins TRBV20-1 to TRBJ2-5; 7 positions match TRBD2. The last part of the DNA fits TRBJ2-7 better; the J call may be wrong. The CDR3 contains 13 residues. The germline V gene encodes CDR1 DFQATT and CDR2 SNEGSKA (reference sequence).

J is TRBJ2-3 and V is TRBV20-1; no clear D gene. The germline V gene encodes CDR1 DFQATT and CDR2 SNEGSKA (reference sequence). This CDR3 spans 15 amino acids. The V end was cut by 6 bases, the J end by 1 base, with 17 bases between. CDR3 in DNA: TGCAGTGCCATTTCCCGCGGACCAGGCACAGATACGCAGTATTTT. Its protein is CSAISRGPGTDTQYF.

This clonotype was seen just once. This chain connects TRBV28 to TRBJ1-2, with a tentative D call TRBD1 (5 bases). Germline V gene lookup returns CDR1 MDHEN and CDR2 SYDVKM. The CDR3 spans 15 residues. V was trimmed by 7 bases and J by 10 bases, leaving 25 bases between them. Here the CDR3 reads CASNTQRWQGGAYTF. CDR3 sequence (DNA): TGTGCCAGCAACACCCAGAGGTGGCAGGGTGGCGCCTACACCTTC.

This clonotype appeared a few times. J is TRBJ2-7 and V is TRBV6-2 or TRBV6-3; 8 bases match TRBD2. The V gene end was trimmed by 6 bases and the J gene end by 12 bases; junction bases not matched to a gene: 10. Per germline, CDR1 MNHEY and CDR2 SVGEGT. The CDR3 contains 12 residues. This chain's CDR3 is CASRTVGTSLYF. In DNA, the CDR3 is TGTGCCAGCAGGACAGTCGGGACTAGTCTGTACTTC.

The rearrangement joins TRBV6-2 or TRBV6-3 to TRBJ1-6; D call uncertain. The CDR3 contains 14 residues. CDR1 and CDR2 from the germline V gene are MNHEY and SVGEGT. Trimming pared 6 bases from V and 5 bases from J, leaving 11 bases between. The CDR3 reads CASRRPSDNSPLHF. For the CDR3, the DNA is TGTGCCAGCAGACGACCTTCGGATAATTCACCCCTCCACTTT.

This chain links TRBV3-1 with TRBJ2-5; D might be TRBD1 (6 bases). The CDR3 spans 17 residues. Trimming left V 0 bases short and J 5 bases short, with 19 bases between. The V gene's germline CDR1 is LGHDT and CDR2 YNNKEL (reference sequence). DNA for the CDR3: TGTGCCAGCAGCCAAGATATACTGGGGGCCCGAGAGGAGACCCAGTACTTC. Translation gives CASSQDILGAREETQYF.

The CDR3 protein is CASIRTGLNQPQHF. The CDR3, as DNA: TGCGCCAGCATCCGTACAGGGCTCAATCAGCCCCAGCATTTT. The rearrangement links TRBV5-1 to TRBJ1-5, with D tentatively TRBD1 (6 bases). Germline CDR1 reads SGHRS; CDR2 reads YFSETQ. CDR3 length: 14 residues. V was clipped by 6 bases and J by 3 bases, with 13 bases between them.

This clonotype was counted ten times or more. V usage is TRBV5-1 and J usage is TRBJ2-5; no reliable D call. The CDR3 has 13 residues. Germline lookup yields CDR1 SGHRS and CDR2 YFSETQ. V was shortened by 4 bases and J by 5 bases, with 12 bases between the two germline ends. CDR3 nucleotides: TGCGCCAGCAGCCCCGACATGTGGGAGACCCAGTACTTC. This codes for CASSPDMWETQYF. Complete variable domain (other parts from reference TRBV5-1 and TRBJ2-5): KAGVTQTPRYLIKTRGQQVTLSCSPISGHRSVSWYQQTPGQGLQFLFEYFSETQRNKGNFPGRFSGRQFSNSRSEMNVSTLELGDSALYLCASSPDMWETQYFGPGTRLLVL.

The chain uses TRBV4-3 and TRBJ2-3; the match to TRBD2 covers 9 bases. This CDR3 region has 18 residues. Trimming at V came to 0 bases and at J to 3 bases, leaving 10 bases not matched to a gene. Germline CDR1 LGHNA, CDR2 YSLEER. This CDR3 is CASSQDVGAGGFTDTQYF. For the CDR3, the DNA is TGCGCCAGCAGCCAAGATGTAGGAGCGGGGGGTTTTACAGATACGCAGTATTTT.

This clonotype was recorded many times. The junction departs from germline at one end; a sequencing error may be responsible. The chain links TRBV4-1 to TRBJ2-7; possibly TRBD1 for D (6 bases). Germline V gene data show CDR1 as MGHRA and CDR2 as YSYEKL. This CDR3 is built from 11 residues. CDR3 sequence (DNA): TGTGCCAGCAGTAGGGGGAACGAGCAGTACTTC. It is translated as CASSRGNEQYF.

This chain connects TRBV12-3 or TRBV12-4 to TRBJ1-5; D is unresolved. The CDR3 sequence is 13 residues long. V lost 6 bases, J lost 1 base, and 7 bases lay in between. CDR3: CASRGNSNQPQHF. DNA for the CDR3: TGTGCCAGCAGAGGAAACAGCAATCAGCCCCAGCATTTT.

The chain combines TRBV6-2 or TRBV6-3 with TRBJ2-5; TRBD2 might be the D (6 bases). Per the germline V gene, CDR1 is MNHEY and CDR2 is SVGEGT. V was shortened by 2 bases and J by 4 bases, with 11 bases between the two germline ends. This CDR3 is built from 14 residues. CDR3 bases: TGTGCCAGCAGTTACCCTGGGGGGTCAGAGACCCAGTACTTC. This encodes CASSYPGGSETQYF.

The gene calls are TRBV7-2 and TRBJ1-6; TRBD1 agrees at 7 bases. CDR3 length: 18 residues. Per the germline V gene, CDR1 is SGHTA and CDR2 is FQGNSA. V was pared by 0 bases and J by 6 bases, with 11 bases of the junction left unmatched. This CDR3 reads CASSLAQLTGMSNSPLHF. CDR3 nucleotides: TGTGCCAGCAGCTTAGCGCAGTTGACAGGGATGAGTAATTCACCCCTCCACTTT. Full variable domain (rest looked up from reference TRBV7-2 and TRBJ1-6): GAGVSQSPSNKVTEKGKDVELRCDPISGHTALYWYRQSLGQGLEFLIYFQGNSAPDKSGLPSDRFSAERTGGSVSTLTIQRTQQEDSAVYLCASSLAQLTGMSNSPLHFGNGTRLTVT.

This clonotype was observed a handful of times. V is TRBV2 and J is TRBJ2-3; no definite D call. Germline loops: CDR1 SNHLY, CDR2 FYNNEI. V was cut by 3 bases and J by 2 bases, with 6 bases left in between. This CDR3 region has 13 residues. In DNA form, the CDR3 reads TGTGCCAGCAGTGAGATGCTCACAGATACGCAGTATTTT. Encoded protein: CASSEMLTDTQYF. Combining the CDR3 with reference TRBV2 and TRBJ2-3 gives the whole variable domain EPEVTQTPSHQVTQMGQEVILRCVPISNHLYFYWYRQILGQKVEFLVSFYNNEISEKSEIFDDQFSVERPDGSNFTLKIRSTKLEDSAMYFCASSEMLTDTQYFGPGTRLTVL.

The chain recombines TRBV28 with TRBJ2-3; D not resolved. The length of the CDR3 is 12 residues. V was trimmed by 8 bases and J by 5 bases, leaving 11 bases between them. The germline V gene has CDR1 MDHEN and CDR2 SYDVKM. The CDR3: CASSPNEDTQYF. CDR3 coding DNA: TGTGCCAGCTCCCCAAATGAAGATACGCAGTATTTT.

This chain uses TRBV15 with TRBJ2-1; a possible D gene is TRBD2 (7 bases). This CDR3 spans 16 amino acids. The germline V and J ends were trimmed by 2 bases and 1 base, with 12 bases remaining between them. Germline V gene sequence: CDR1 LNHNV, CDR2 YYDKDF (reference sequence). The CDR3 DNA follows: TGTGCCACCAGCAGACCTCGGGGGGCATCCTACAATGAGCAGTTCTTC. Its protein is CATSRPRGASYNEQFF.

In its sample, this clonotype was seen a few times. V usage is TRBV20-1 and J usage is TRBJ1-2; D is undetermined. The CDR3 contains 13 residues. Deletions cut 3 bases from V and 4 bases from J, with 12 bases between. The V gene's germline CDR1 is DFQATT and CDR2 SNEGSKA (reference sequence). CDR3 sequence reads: CSASLGAGYGYTF. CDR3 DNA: TGCAGTGCTAGTTTGGGTGCTGGCTATGGCTACACCTTC.

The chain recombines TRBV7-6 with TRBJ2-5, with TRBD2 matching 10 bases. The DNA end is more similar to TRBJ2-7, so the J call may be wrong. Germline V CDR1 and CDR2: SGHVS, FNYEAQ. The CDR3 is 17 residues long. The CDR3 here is CASSLASGGGTLNEQYF. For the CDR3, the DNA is TGTGCCAGCAGCTTAGCAAGCGGGGGGGGGACCTTGAACGAGCAGTACTTC.

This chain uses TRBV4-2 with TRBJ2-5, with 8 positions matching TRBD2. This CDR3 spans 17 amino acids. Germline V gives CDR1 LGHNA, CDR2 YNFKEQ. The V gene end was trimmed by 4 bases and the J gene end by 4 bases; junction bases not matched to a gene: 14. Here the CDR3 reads CASSPTVGSGVLETQYF. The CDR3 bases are TGTGCCAGCAGCCCTACGGTTGGTAGCGGGGTGTTAGAGACCCAGTACTTC.

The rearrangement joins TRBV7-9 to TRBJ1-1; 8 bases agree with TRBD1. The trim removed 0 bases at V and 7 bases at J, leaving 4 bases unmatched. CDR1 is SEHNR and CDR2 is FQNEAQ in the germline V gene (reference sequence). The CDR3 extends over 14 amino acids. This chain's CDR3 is CASSLAQGTGEAFF. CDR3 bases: TGTGCCAGCAGCTTAGCGCAAGGGACAGGTGAAGCTTTCTTT. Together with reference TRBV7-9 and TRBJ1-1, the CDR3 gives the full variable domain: DTGVSQNPRHKITKRGQNVTFRCDPISEHNRLYWYRQTLGQGPEFLTYFQNEAQLEKSRLLSDRFSAERPKGSFSTLEIQRTEQGDSAMYLCASSLAQGTGEAFFGQGTRLTVV.